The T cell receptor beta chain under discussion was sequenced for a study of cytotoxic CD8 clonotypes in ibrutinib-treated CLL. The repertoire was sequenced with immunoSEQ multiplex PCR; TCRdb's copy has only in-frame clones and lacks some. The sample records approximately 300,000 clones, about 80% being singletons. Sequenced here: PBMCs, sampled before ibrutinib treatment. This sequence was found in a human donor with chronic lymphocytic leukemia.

The CDR3 coding sequence is TGTGCCAGCAGAATAGGGGGCGGAGAGACCCAGTACTTC. It is translated as CASRIGGGETQYF. The rearrangement uses TRBV6-5 and TRBJ2-5, with 7 bases matching TRBD1. The germline V gene has CDR1 MNHEY and CDR2 SVGAGI. The ends lost 6 bases at V and 4 bases at J; junction bases unmatched: 5. The CDR3 is 13 residues long.